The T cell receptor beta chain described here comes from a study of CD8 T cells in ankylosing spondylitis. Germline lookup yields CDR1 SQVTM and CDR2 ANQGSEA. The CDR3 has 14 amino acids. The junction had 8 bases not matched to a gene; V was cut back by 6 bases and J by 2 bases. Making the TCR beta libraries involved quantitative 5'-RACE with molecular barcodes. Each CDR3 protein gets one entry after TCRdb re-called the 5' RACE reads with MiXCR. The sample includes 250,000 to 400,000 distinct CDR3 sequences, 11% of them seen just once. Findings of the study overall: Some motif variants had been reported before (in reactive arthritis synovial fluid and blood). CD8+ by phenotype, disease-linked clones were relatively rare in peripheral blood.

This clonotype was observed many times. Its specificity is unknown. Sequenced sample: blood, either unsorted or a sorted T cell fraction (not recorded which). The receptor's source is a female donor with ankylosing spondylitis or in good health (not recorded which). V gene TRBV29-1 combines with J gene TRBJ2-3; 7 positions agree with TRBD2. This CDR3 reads CSVGAGTNTDTQYF. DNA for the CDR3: TGCAGCGTCGGTGCCGGGACTAACACAGATACGCAGTATTTT.